This is a list of T cell receptor beta chains from one sample in a study of blood T cells in healthy people across ages. Via MiXCR, TCRdb re-called the 5' RACE reads, giving one row per CDR3 protein. The sample records fewer than 900,000 distinct CDR3 sequences, 49% being singletons. The sample was blood. Source of these receptors: a woman aged 55-75 years in good health. CDR3s include the opening cysteine and the closing phenylalanine or tryptophan. Each record gives: V gene, D gene, J gene, clone size, CDR3 DNA, CDR3 protein. The D gene is left open where the match is weak. The size field is filled for only some rows; it gives once, few, many or a size class.

v_gene: TRBV20-1; d_gene: -; j_gene: TRBJ1-2; abundance: once; CDR3nt: TGCAGTGCTAGAGATAGTTACAGGCCAGCAATGGGCTATGGCTACACCTTC; CDR3aa: CSARDSYRPAMGYGYTF
v_gene: TRBV20-1; d_gene: -; j_gene: TRBJ2-7; abundance: -; CDR3nt: TGCAGTGCTAGAGATCTCAGGAATTACGAGCAGTACTTC; CDR3aa: CSARDLRNYEQYF
v_gene: TRBV5-1; d_gene: TRBD1; j_gene: TRBJ2-5; abundance: -; CDR3nt: TGCGCCAGCAGCTTGCAAGGACAGGGGCCCAGGGAGACCCAGTGCTTC; CDR3aa: CASSLQGQGPRETQCF
v_gene: TRBV11-2; d_gene: -; j_gene: TRBJ2-1; abundance: -; CDR3nt: TGTGCCAGCAGCTTAGCCCTGTCGGGGGAGTTTTTC; CDR3aa: CASSLALSGEFF
v_gene: TRBV7-3; d_gene: -; j_gene: TRBJ2-3; abundance: many; CDR3nt: TGTGCCAGCAGCTTAAGGGGCCTCTCCGAGGATACGCAGTATTTT; CDR3aa: CASSLRGLSEDTQYF
v_gene: TRBV4-3; d_gene: TRBD2; j_gene: TRBJ2-5; abundance: -; CDR3nt: TGCGCCAGCAGCCAAGAATTAGCGGGAGGGCCGAAAGAGCAGTACTTC; CDR3aa: CASSQELAGGPKEQYF
v_gene: TRBV5-1; d_gene: -; j_gene: TRBJ1-2; abundance: -; CDR3nt: TGCGCCAGCACCGATTTCGACGTTAACTATGGCTACACCTTC; CDR3aa: CASTDFDVNYGYTF
v_gene: TRBV29-1; d_gene: TRBD2; j_gene: TRBJ2-3; abundance: -; CDR3nt: TGCAGCGCTGGTACTAGCGGGACCCCGGGGACGCAGTATTTT; CDR3aa: CSAGTSGTPGTQYF
v_gene: TRBV7-8; d_gene: TRBD1; j_gene: TRBJ1-2; abundance: few; CDR3nt: TGTGCCAGCAGCTTAGGGGACAGGGGGCGGTTCCTCTATGGCTACACCTTC; CDR3aa: CASSLGDRGRFLYGYTF
v_gene: TRBV21-1; d_gene: -; j_gene: TRBJ1-2; abundance: few; CDR3nt: TGTGCCAGCAGCAAAGGGGCGGGACAGGGCTTCTATGGCTACACCTTC; CDR3aa: CASSKGAGQGFYGYTF